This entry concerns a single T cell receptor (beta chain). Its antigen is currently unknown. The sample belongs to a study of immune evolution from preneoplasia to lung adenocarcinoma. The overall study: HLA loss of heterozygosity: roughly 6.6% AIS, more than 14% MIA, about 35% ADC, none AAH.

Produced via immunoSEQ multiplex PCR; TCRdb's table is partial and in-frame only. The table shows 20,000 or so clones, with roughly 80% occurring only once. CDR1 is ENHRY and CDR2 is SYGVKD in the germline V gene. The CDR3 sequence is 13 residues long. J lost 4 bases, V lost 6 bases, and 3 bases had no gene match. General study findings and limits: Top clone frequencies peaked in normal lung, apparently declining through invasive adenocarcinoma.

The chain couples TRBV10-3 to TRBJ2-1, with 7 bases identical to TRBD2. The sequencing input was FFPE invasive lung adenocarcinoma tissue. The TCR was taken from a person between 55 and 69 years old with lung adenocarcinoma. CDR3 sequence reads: CAISAGEYNEQFF. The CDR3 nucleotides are TGTGCCATCAGCGCGGGGGAGTACAATGAGCAGTTCTTC.